These 5 T cell receptor beta chains came from one sample sequenced in a study of blood T cells in healthy people across ages. The use of a sample-barcoded 5' primer and a J-beta primer mix characterized a second PCR of roughly 6 to 11 cycles. TCRdb redid the calling of the 5' RACE reads with MiXCR, one entry per CDR3 protein. The data show 710,000 or so distinct CDR3 sequences, about 30% seen once. Sequenced material: blood. These receptors were obtained from a woman aged 80 or over in good health.

This clonotype was detected ten times or more. The CDR3 sequence is CASSLGYRGLGGELFF. The CDR3, as DNA: TGCGCCAGCAGTCTCGGCTACAGGGGGCTAGGCGGGGAGCTGTTTTTT. The chain joins TRBV5-1 to TRBJ2-2; the match to TRBD1 covers 9 bases. The germline CDR1 and CDR2 sequences are SGHRS and YFSETQ. The length of the CDR3 is 16 residues. Unmatched junction bases numbered 12, after V lost 5 bases and J lost 7 bases.

Comments on this clonotype: An end of the junction differs from the germline gene, which may be a read error. The rearrangement links TRBV12-3 or TRBV12-4 to TRBJ2-3; perhaps TRBD2 as D (7 bases). The CDR3 runs 15 residues. CDR3 bases: TGTGCCAGCAGTTTAGCGGGGGGGCCCGCAGATATGCAGTATTTT. It yields the protein CASSLAGGPADMQYF.

This clonotype was found many times. The CDR3 loop reads CASSNDRGRQPQHF. CDR3 DNA: TGTGCCAGCAGCAATGACAGGGGTAGGCAGCCCCAGCATTTT. The chain carries TRBV12-3 or TRBV12-4 and TRBJ1-5, with 8 bases identical to TRBD1. This CDR3 has 14 residues. Germline trimming cut 6 bases from V and 7 bases from J; bases unmatched to any gene: 8.

This clonotype has more than one count but fewer than ten. This chain links TRBV7-2 with TRBJ2-2; D possibly corresponds to TRBD2 (6 bases). Germline V gene sequence: CDR1 SGHTA, CDR2 FQGNSA. The CDR3 runs to 15 residues. The ends were cut back, 5 bases at V and 4 bases at J, with 14 bases in the middle. CDR3 loop: CASSAGTLLTGELFF. CDR3 bases: TGTGCCAGCAGCGCGGGGACTCTACTCACCGGGGAGCTGTTTTTT.

At least ten counts were recorded for this clonotype. The V and J genes are TRBV7-3 and TRBJ2-1, with D perhaps assigned TRBD1 or TRBD2 (5 bases each). The V gene lost 3 bases and the J gene lost 6 bases, with 9 bases spanning the gap. CDR3 length: 13 amino acids. Germline values: CDR1 SGHTA, CDR2 FQGTGA. CDR3 in DNA: TGTGCCAGCAGCTTCCGGGACGGCAATGAGCAGTTCTTC. Its protein is CASSFRDGNEQFF.